This TCR beta chain was sequenced for a study of blood T cell repertoires in COVID-19. Study overall: Samples representing acute and convalescent COVID-19 were sourced from the United States, Italy and Spain. From T cells, B-cell-depleted T cells, or PBMCs came the material, which was cDNA or gDNA.

Trimming removed 4 bases from V and 5 bases from J; junction bases left unmatched: 5. Germline CDR1 is SGHTA and CDR2 is FQGNSA. This CDR3 has 16 amino acids. Under the authors' procedure: Nucleated cell number was recorded as an estimate derived from reference gene primer amplification. The assay was immunoSEQ multiplex PCR, and TCRdb's table has in-frame clones only and misses some. Clonal size and the V and J genes are those of that table, whereas D and trimming came from the DNA. The table shows about 47,000 clones, with roughly four fifths occurring only once. The sequence derives from a woman between 55 and 75 years old with acute or convalescent COVID-19. Sequencing was done on a sample of peripheral blood. This chain connects TRBV7-2 to TRBJ2-3, with 14 bases fitting TRBD2. The CDR3, as DNA: TGTGCCAGCAGCTCAGGGACTAGCGGGGGAAGAGATACGCAGTATTTT. Its translation is CASSSGTSGGRDTQYF.